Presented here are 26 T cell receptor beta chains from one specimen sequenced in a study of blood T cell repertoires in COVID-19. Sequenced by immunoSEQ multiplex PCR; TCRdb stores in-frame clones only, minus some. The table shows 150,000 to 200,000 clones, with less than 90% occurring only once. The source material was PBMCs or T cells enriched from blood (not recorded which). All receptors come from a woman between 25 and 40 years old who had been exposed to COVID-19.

The CDR3 sequence is CASSIRLGGLGAGELFF. Here the CDR3 DNA reads TGTGCCAGTAGTATTCGTCTCGGGGGGCTGGGGGCCGGGGAGCTGTTTTTT. This chain uses TRBV19 with TRBJ2-2; perhaps TRBD2 as D (7 bases). This CDR3 is 17 amino acids long. The ends were cut back, 3 bases at V and 6 bases at J, with 20 bases in the middle. Germline V lookup: CDR1 LNHDA, CDR2 SQIVND (reference sequence).

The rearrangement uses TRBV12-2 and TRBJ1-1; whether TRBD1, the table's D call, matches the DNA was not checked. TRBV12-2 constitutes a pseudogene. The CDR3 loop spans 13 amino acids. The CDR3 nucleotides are TGTGCAAGTCGCCGGCAGGGGTGGGTTGAAGCTTTCTTT. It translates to CASRRQGWVEAFF.

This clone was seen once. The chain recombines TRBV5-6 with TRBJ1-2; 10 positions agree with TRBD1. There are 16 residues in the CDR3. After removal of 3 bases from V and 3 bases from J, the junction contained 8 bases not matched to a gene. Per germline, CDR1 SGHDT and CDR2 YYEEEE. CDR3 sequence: CASSSDRDRGDYGYTF. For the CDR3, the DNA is TGTGCCAGCAGCTCGGACCGGGACAGGGGAGACTATGGCTACACCTTC.

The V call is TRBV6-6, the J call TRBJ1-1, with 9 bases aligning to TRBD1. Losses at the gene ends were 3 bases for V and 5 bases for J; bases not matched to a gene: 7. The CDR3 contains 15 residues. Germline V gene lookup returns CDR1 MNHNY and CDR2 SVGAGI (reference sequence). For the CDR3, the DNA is TGTGCCAGCAGTTATGAGGGGACAGGGATAACTGAAGCTTTCTTT. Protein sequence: CASSYEGTGITEAFF.

The CDR3, as DNA: TGTGCCAGCAGCTTCTGGTCGGACAGTACCTACGAGCAGTACTTC. It specifies CASSFWSDSTYEQYF. The chain uses TRBV11-2 and TRBJ2-7; possible D gene TRBD1, 6 bases. V lost 3 bases, J lost 2 bases, and 14 bases lay in between. This CDR3 comprises 15 residues. Looked up from germline, CDR1 is SGHAT and CDR2 is FQNNGV.

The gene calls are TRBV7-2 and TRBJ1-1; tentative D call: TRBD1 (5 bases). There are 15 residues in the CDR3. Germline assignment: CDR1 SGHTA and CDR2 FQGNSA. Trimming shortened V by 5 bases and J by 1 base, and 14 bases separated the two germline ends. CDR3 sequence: CASSLSRAPNTEAFF. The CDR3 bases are TGTGCCAGCAGCCTTAGCAGGGCACCGAACACTGAAGCTTTCTTT.

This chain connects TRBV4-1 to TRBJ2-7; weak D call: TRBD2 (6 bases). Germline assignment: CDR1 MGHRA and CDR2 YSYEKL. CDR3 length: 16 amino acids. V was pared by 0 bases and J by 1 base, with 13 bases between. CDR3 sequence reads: CASSQDWGGSSYEQYF. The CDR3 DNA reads TGCGCCAGCAGCCAAGATTGGGGAGGCAGTTCCTACGAGCAGTACTTC.

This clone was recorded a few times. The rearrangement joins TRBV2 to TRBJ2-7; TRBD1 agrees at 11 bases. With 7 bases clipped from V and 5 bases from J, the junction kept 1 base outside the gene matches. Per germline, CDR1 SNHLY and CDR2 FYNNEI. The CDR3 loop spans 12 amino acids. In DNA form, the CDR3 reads TGTGCCAGCAAGGACAGGGGGCACGAGCAGTACTTC. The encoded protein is CASKDRGHEQYF.

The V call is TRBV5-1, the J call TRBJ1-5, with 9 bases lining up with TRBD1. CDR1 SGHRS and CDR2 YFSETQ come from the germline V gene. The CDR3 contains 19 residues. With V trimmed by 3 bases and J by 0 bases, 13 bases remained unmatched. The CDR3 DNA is TGCGCCAGCAGCTCCTGGACAGGGGCTACCTGTTATAGCAATCAGCCCCAGCATTTT. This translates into CASSSWTGATCYSNQPQHF.

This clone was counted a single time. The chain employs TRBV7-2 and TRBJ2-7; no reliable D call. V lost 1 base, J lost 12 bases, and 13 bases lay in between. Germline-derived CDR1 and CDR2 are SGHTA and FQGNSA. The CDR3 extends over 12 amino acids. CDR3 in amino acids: CASSLVFNEAYF. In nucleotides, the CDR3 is TGTGCCAGCAGCTTAGTTTTTAATGAAGCGTACTTC.

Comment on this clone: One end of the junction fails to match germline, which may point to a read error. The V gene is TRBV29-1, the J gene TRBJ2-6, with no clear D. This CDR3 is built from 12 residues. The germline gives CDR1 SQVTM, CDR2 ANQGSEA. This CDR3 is CSAEEALNVLTF. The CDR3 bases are TGCAGCGCTGAAGAGGCCCTGAACGTCCTGACTTTC.

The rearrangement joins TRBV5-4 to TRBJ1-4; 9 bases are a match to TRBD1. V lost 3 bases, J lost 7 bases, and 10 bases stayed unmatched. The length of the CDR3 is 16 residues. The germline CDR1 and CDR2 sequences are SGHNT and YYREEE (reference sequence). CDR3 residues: CASSSTGGPFGEKLFF. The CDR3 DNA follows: TGTGCCAGCAGCTCCACAGGGGGCCCCTTCGGTGAAAAACTGTTTTTT. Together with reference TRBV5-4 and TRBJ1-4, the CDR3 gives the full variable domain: ETGVTQSPTHLIKTRGQQVTLRCSSQSGHNTVSWYQQALGQGPQFIFQYYREEENGRGNFPPRFSGLQFPNYSSELNVNALELDDSALYLCASSSTGGPFGEKLFFGSGTQLSVL.

CDR3 amino acids: CASSYLGRENGYTF. CDR3 nucleotides: TGTGCCAGCAGTTATCTGGGCAGGGAAAACGGCTACACCTTC. The V and J genes are TRBV6-1 and TRBJ1-2; weak D call: TRBD1 (5 bases). Deletions cut 5 bases from V and 8 bases from J, with 18 bases between. The germline V gene encodes CDR1 MNHNS and CDR2 SASEGT. CDR3 length: 14 residues.

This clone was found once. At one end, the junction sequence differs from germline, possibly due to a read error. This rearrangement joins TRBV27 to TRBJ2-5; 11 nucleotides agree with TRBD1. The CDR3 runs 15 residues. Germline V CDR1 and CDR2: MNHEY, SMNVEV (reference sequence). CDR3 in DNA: TGTGCCAGCAGCTTATGGACAGGGGGCGGTGAGACCCAGTACTTC. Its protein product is CASSLWTGGGETQYF.

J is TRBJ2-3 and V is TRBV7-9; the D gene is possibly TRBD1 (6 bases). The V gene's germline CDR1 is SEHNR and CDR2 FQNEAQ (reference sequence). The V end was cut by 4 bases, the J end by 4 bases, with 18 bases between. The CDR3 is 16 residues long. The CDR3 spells CASSSGFQGMADTQYF. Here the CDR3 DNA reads TGTGCCAGCAGCTCCGGTTTCCAGGGGATGGCAGATACGCAGTATTTT. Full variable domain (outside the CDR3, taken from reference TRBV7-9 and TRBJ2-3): DTGVSQNPRHKITKRGQNVTFRCDPISEHNRLYWYRQTLGQGPEFLTYFQNEAQLEKSRLLSDRFSAERPKGSFSTLEIQRTEQGDSAMYLCASSSGFQGMADTQYFGPGTRLTVL.

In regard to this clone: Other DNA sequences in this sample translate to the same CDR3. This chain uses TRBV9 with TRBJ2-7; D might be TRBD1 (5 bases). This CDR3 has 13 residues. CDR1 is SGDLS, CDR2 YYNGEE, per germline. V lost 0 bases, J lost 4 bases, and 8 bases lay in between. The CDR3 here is CASSVEGSYEQYF. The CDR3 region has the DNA TGTGCCAGCAGCGTAGAGGGGTCTTACGAGCAGTACTTC.

The CDR3 is CASSRRGGTDGLQPQHF. The CDR3 DNA sequence: TGTGCCAGCAGCCGTCGGGGGGGCACAGACGGACTTCAGCCCCAGCATTTT. The rearrangement links TRBV7-2 to TRBJ1-5, with TRBD1 as a possible D gene (6 bases). CDR1 and CDR2 (germline): SGHTA, FQGNSA. V dropped 5 bases and J dropped 6 bases, with 23 bases sitting between them. The CDR3 is 17 residues long.

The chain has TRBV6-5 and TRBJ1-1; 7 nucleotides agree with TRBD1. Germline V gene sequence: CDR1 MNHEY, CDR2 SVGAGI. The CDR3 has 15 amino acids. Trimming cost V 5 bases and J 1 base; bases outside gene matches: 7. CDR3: CASSPDRVSNTEAFF. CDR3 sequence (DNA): TGTGCCAGCAGTCCCGACAGGGTTTCGAACACTGAAGCTTTCTTT.

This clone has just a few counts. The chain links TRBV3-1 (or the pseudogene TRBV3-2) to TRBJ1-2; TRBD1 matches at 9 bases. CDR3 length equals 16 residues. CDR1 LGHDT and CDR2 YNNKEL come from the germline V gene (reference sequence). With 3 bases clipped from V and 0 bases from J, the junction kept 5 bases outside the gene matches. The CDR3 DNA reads TGTGCCAGCAGCCAGACAGGGGGTTCTTCTAACTATGGCTACACCTTC. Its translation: CASSQTGGSSNYGYTF.

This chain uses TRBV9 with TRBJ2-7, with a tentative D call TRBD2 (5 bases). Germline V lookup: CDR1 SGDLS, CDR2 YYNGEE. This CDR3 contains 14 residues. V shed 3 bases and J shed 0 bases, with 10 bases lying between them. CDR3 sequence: CASSARESSYEQYF. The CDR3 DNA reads TGTGCCAGCAGCGCCCGGGAAAGCTCCTACGAGCAGTACTTC.

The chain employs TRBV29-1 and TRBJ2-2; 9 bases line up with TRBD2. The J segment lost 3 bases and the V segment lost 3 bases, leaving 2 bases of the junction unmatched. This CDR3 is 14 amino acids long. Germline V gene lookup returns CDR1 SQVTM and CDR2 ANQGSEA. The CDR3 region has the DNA TGCAGCGTTGACGGCGGGGGGGACACCGGGGAGCTGTTTTTT. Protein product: CSVDGGGDTGELFF.

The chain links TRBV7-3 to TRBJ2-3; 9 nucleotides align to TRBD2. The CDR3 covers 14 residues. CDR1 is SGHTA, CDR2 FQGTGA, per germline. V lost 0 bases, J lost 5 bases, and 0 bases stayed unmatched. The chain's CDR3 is CASSLTSGGDTQYF. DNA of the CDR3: TGTGCCAGCAGCTTAACTAGCGGGGGAGATACGCAGTATTTT. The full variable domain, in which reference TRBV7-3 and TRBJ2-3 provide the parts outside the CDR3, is GAGVSQTPSNKVTEKGKYVELRCDPISGHTALYWYRQSLGQGPEFLIYFQGTGAADDSGLPNDRFFAVRPEGSVSTLKIQRTERGDSAVYLCASSLTSGGDTQYFGPGTRLTVL.

CDR3 coding DNA: TGTGCCAGCAGCGGTATAGCCTTATATAATTCACCCCTCCACTTT. It yields the protein CASSGIALYNSPLHF. The chain is built from TRBV21-1 and TRBJ1-6. TRBV21-1 represents a pseudogene. This CDR3 has 15 residues.

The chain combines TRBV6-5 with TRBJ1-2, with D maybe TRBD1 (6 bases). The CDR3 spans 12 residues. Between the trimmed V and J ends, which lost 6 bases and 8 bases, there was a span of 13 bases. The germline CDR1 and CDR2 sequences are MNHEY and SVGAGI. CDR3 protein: CASRGTSGGYTF. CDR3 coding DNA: TGTGCCAGCAGGGGGACAAGCGGCGGCTACACCTTC.

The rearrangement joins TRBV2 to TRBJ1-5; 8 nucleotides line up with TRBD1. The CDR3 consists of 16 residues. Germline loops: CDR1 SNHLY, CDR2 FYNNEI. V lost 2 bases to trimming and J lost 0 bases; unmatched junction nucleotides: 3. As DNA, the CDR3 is TGTGCCAGCAGTGAAAGGACAGGGATTAGCAATCAGCCCCAGCATTTT. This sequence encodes CASSERTGISNQPQHF.

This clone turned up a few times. The CDR3 loop is CASSYGGTEAFF. CDR3 in DNA: TGTGCCAGCAGTTACGGGGGGACTGAAGCTTTCTTT. The chain links TRBV6-2 or TRBV6-3 to TRBJ1-1; maybe TRBD1 (5 bases). The CDR3 covers 12 residues. V lost 2 bases and J lost 5, with 6 bases in between. Germline CDR1 is MNHEY and CDR2 is SVGEGT.